These T cell receptor beta chains were read from a single sample in a study of blood T cell repertoires in COVID-19. The repertoire was sequenced with immunoSEQ multiplex PCR; TCRdb's copy has only in-frame clones and lacks some. The data show 150,000 to 180,000 clones, about 90% seen once. The source material was peripheral blood. The receptors were sampled from a man aged 50 or older with acute or convalescent COVID-19. Both conserved end residues are part of each CDR3. D genes are given only for firm matches. Rows may omit the clone size; those that give it use once, few, many or a size class.

TRBJ1-4 NA TRBD1 TRBV11-1 TGTGCCAGCAGCTTAACGGACAGGCCTAATGAAAAACTGTTTTTT CASSLTDRPNEKLFF
TRBJ1-5 NA TRBD1 TRBV28 TGTGCCAGCGGCGACAGGGCGAGGGGCAATCAGCCCCAGCATTTT CASGDRARGNQPQHF
TRBJ2-5 NA NA TRBV18 TGTGCCAGCTCACCAGTAGCGGCGGTGGGGGGGACCCAGTACTTC CASSPVAAVGGTQYF
TRBJ2-2 NA NA TRBV28 TGTGCCAGCAGTTCTGGGGGCGCGAACACCGGGGAGCTGTTTTTT CASSSGGANTGELFF
TRBJ2-7 NA TRBD1 TRBV3-1/TRBV3-2 TGTGCCAGCAGCCGGGACAGGGGGACCTTAAGCTTATACGAGCAGTACTTC CASSRDRGTLSLYEQYF
TRBJ2-1 once NA TRBV5-1 TGCGCCAGCAGCCGAGAAAGCGGCTATTTTTCCTACAATGAGCAGTTCTTC CASSRESGYFSYNEQFF
TRBJ2-2 NA TRBD2 TRBV7-2 TGTGCCAGCAGCTCCCTAGCGGGCACCGGGGAGCTGTTTTTT CASSSLAGTGELFF
TRBJ1-5 NA TRBD1 TRBV27 TGTGCCAGCAGTTTTATAGGACAGGATCATTATAGCAATCAGCCCCAGCATTTT CASSFIGQDHYSNQPQHF
TRBJ2-6 NA NA TRBV5-6 TGTGCCAGCAGCGTCGTGGGTGGTCCTAGAGGGGCCAACGTCCTGACTTTC CASSVVGGPRGANVLTF
TRBJ2-3 once TRBD1 TRBV28 TGTGCCAGCAATGATCCGCAGGGGGTGTCGGGTACGCAGTATTTT CASNDPQGVSGTQYF
TRBJ1-5 NA TRBD1 TRBV19 TGTGCCAGTAGTGCCCTAGGGCAGGGGGAGCCCCAGCATTTT CASSALGQGEPQHF
TRBJ1-4 NA NA TRBV14 TGTGCCAGCAGCCAAGAGATGTCGACAGTGGGTGGTGAACTGTTTTTT CASSQEMSTVGGELFF
TRBJ2-6 NA NA TRBV21-1 TGTGCCAGCCCAGGCTGCTACTCTGGGGCCAACGTCCTGACTTTC CASPGCYSGANVLTF
TRBJ2-1 NA TRBD1 TRBV5-1 TGCGCCAGCAGCTTAGAAGGGAACAGGGGCTATGAGCAGTTCTTC CASSLEGNRGYEQFF
TRBJ2-1 NA NA TRBV11-2 TGTGCCAGCAGCTCGCGGCAGAACAATGAGCAGTTCTTC CASSSRQNNEQFF
TRBJ1-1 NA NA TRBV2 TGTGCCGCAGGGATCCGTTCCACTGAAGCTTTCTTT CAAGIRSTEAFF
TRBJ2-3 NA TRBD2 TRBV11-2 TGTGCCAGCAGGCTTACTAGCGGGAGTTCGAATACGCAGTATTTT CASRLTSGSSNTQYF
TRBJ2-2 NA TRBD2 TRBV7-3 TGTGCCAGCAGCTTAACGTTGGGACTAGCGACCGGGGAGCTGTTTTTT CASSLTLGLATGELFF
TRBJ1-2 NA NA TRBV27 TGTGCCAGCAGTACGGGGGTTGGCTATGGCTACACCTTC CASSTGVGYGYTF
TRBJ2-5 NA TRBD2 TRBV7-7 TGTGCTAGCAGCTTAGTACGGCGGGGGGACTTCCAAGAGACCCAGTACTTC CASSLVRRGDFQETQYF
TRBJ2-7 NA TRBD2 TRBV7-8 TGTGCCAGCAGCTTAGGGGGGGCCCTAGCGGGATATCCCTACGAGCAGTACTTC CASSLGGALAGYPYEQYF
TRBJ2-5 NA TRBD2 TRBV19 TGTGCCAGTAACAGCGGGGTTGCTCAAGAGACCCAGTACTTC CASNSGVAQETQYF
TRBJ2-3 NA TRBD1 TRBV24-1 TGTGCCACCAGTGACTTTTCCGGTTCTCGACAGGGGATAGATACGCAGTATTTT CATSDFSGSRQGIDTQYF
TRBJ2-7 NA NA TRBV27 TGTGCCAGCAGTTCCCCTCAGGGGAGCTCCTACGAGCAGTACTTC CASSSPQGSSYEQYF
TRBJ2-5 once TRBD2 TRBV4-3 TGCGCCAGCAGCCAGTTTCTTCTAGCGGGGCAAGAGACCCAGTACTTC CASSQFLLAGQETQYF
TRBJ2-1 NA TRBD2 TRBV11-2 TGTGCCAGCAGCCCCGGACTAGCGGGTCTTGGTGAGCAGTTCTTC CASSPGLAGLGEQFF